Shown below are 19 T cell receptor beta chains from a single sample sequenced in a study of cytomegalovirus exposure and HLA in healthy donors. Using immunoSEQ multiplex PCR, the repertoire was profiled, and TCRdb retains in-frame clones only, with some absent. The sample records roughly 75,000 clones, roughly 94% being singletons. The sample consisted of PBMCs. The receptors were sampled from a young man in good health and CMV-seropositive.

V and J are TRBV10-3 and TRBJ2-7, with TRBD2 identical over 8 bases. The CDR3 extends over 15 amino acids. Germline trimming cut 10 bases from V and 0 bases from J; bases unmatched to any gene: 11. Germline V lookup: CDR1 ENHRY, CDR2 SYGVKD. As DNA, the CDR3 is TGTGCCACCCCGGCTAGCGGGCTTAGCTCCTACGAGCAGTACTTC. Translating gives CATPASGLSSYEQYF.

The chain combines TRBV21-1 with TRBJ2-7; TRBD1, the D gene given by the table, was not confirmed from the DNA. TRBV21-1 constitutes a pseudogene. The CDR3 is 16 residues long. The CDR3 sequence: CASSPSRGTGPYEQYF. As DNA, the CDR3 is TGTGCCAGCAGCCCCTCCAGGGGGACAGGACCCTACGAGCAGTACTTC.

The chain is built from TRBV7-3 and TRBJ2-1; 7 bases match TRBD2. Germline-derived CDR1 and CDR2 are SGHTA and FQGTGA. CDR3 length equals 17 residues. V lost 1 base to trimming and J lost 0 bases; unmatched junction nucleotides: 6. The CDR3 DNA sequence: TGTGCCAGCAGCTTAAGGGCTAGCGGAAGCTCCTACAATGAGCAGTTCTTC. It translates to CASSLRASGSSYNEQFF.

The chain links TRBV2 to TRBJ2-1, with 11 bases matching TRBD2. Germline CDR1 reads SNHLY; CDR2 reads FYNNEI. The CDR3 contains 16 residues. The ends lost 2 bases at V and 4 bases at J; junction bases unmatched: 4. The CDR3 sequence is CASSEMGLADYNEQFF. CDR3 bases: TGTGCCAGCAGTGAAATGGGACTAGCGGATTACAATGAGCAGTTCTTC. Together with reference TRBV2 and TRBJ2-1, the CDR3 gives the full variable domain: EPEVTQTPSHQVTQMGQEVILRCVPISNHLYFYWYRQILGQKVEFLVSFYNNEISEKSEIFDDQFSVERPDGSNFTLKIRSTKLEDSAMYFCASSEMGLADYNEQFFGPGTRLTVL.

CDR3 coding DNA: TGTGCCAGTAGTCTGGCGCCCCAGGGGACCCAGTACTTC. It specifies CASSLAPQGTQYF. The rearrangement links TRBV19 to TRBJ2-5; weak D call: TRBD1 (5 bases). The CDR3 length is 13 residues. Germline lookup yields CDR1 LNHDA and CDR2 SQIVND (reference sequence). With 5 bases removed from V and 7 bases from J, the gap between germline ends came to 14 bases.

The chain recombines TRBV18 with TRBJ1-5, with D possibly matching TRBD1 (5 bases). From germline, CDR1 is KGHSH and CDR2 LQKENI. The CDR3 is 13 residues long. The V end lost 3 bases, the J end lost 6 bases, and 9 bases lay between the germline ends. CDR3 region: CASSPAGPQPQHF. CDR3 coding DNA: TGTGCCAGCTCACCGGCAGGGCCTCAGCCCCAGCATTTT.

This rearrangement joins TRBV18 to TRBJ2-5, with a possible D match to TRBD2 (6 bases). This CDR3 contains 17 residues. Trimming removed 5 bases from V and 4 bases from J, with 23 bases in between. CDR1 and CDR2 (germline): KGHSH, LQKENI. DNA of the CDR3: TGTGCCAGCTCATGGAGGGACTCCCTCGGGGCGGGAGAGACCCAGTACTTC. Protein product: CASSWRDSLGAGETQYF.

The chain has TRBV9 and TRBJ2-1; maybe TRBD2 (5 bases). Germline V gene lookup returns CDR1 SGDLS and CDR2 YYNGEE. The germline V and J ends were trimmed by 3 bases and 4 bases, with 11 bases remaining between them. This CDR3 region has 14 residues. The CDR3 region has the DNA TGTGCCAGCAGCGCCGGCGGGCTTTACAATGAGCAGTTCTTC. Residues: CASSAGGLYNEQFF.

The J gene is TRBJ2-3, the V gene TRBV11-2, with 13 bases lining up with TRBD2. V lost 5 bases, J lost 4 bases, and 9 bases stayed unmatched. This CDR3 contains 17 residues. Germline V CDR1 and CDR2: SGHAT, FQNNGV. CDR3 DNA: TGTGCCAGCAGCCTACCTAGGACTAGCGGGGGTTCAGATACGCAGTATTTT. Translating it yields CASSLPRTSGGSDTQYF.

The chain couples TRBV5-1 to TRBJ2-1; 12 bases line up with TRBD1. The CDR3 runs 16 residues. Germline V lookup: CDR1 SGHRS, CDR2 YFSETQ. J gave up 7 bases and V 4 bases, and 9 bases lay outside the gene matches. This chain's CDR3 is CASSDAVGQGANEQFF. Here the CDR3 DNA reads TGCGCCAGCAGCGACGCGGTGGGACAGGGGGCGAATGAGCAGTTCTTC.

The CDR3 bases are TGCGCCAGCTACCAAGGACAGGGGACAGATACGCAGTATTTT. This codes for CASYQGQGTDTQYF. V is TRBV5-1 and J is TRBJ2-3, with TRBD1 matching 9 bases. CDR1 is SGHRS and CDR2 is YFSETQ in the germline V gene. The V gene end was trimmed by 7 bases and the J gene end by 3 bases; junction bases not matched to a gene: 6. This CDR3 contains 14 residues.

The chain is built from TRBV10-3 and TRBJ2-7; 11 nucleotides match TRBD2. The junction had 8 bases not matched to a gene; V was cut back by 2 bases and J by 5 bases. Germline CDR1 reads ENHRY; CDR2 reads SYGVKD. The CDR3 totals 16 residues. CDR3 sequence: CAISEAELAGGHEQYF. The CDR3 DNA reads TGTGCCATCAGTGAGGCCGAGCTAGCGGGAGGCCACGAGCAGTACTTC.

J is TRBJ2-7 and V is TRBV28; TRBD1 aligns across 11 bases. Germline V gene lookup returns CDR1 MDHEN and CDR2 SYDVKM. The trim removed 7 bases at V and 3 bases at J, leaving 5 bases unmatched. The CDR3 runs 14 residues. The CDR3 region has the DNA TGTGCCAGCATCCCCGGGACAGGGGGCTACGAGCAGTACTTC. Its protein is CASIPGTGGYEQYF.

In this sample, this clone turned up once. J is TRBJ2-2 and V is TRBV25-1; 7 bases fit TRBD2. CDR1 and CDR2 from the germline V gene are MGHDK and SYGVNS. V lost 9 bases to trimming and J lost 1 base; unmatched junction nucleotides: 5. This CDR3 has 14 residues. The CDR3 loop is CASGPSGNTGELFF. In DNA form, the CDR3 reads TGTGCCAGTGGACCTAGCGGGAACACCGGGGAGCTGTTTTTT.

The rearrangement links TRBV27 to TRBJ2-2, with 7 bases that match TRBD1. The trim removed 3 bases at V and 2 bases at J, leaving 3 bases unmatched. The CDR3 totals 15 residues. CDR1 and CDR2 (germline): MNHEY, SMNVEV (reference sequence). CDR3 sequence: CASSLDRSNTGELFF. DNA of the CDR3: TGTGCCAGCAGTTTGGACAGGTCAAACACCGGGGAGCTGTTTTTT.

The V call is TRBV7-6, the J call TRBJ2-5; 10 bases map to TRBD2. Germline trimming cut 5 bases from V and 4 bases from J; bases unmatched to any gene: 10. This CDR3 spans 16 amino acids. Germline CDR1 is SGHVS and CDR2 is FNYEAQ. CDR3 residues: CASSPIAGGGGETQYF. The DNA for the CDR3 is TGTGCCAGCAGCCCCATAGCGGGAGGAGGGGGAGAGACCCAGTACTTC.

The genes are TRBV4-2 and TRBJ2-3, with 7 bases identical to TRBD2. Germline V gives CDR1 LGHNA, CDR2 YNFKEQ. Trimming took 1 base from V and 5 from J; bases not matched to a gene: 15. This CDR3 has 18 residues. The CDR3 coding sequence is TGTGCCAGCAGCCAAGGGGGCACCGCTAGCGGCGGTGGAGATACGCAGTATTTT. It codes for CASSQGGTASGGGDTQYF.

The V call is TRBV28, the J call TRBJ2-4, with TRBD2 matching over 15 bases. Germline-derived CDR1 and CDR2 are MDHEN and SYDVKM. The CDR3 contains 17 residues. After removal of 5 bases from V and 6 bases from J, the junction contained 8 bases not matched to a gene. CDR3 region: CASSRGLAGGELNIQYF. Written as DNA, the CDR3 is TGTGCCAGCAGTCGTGGACTAGCGGGAGGGGAACTAAACATTCAGTACTTC. Combining the CDR3 with reference TRBV28 and TRBJ2-4 gives the whole variable domain DVKVTQSSRYLVKRTGEKVFLECVQDMDHENMFWYRQDPGLGLRLIYFSYDVKMKEKGDIPEGYSVSREKKERFSLILESASTNQTSMYLCASSRGLAGGELNIQYFGAGTRLSVL.

This chain connects TRBV6-5 to TRBJ1-2, with a tentative D call TRBD1 (5 bases). V was shortened by 0 bases and J by 7 bases, with 12 bases between the two germline ends. Germline CDR1 MNHEY, CDR2 SVGAGI. The CDR3 contains 14 residues. The CDR3 sequence is CASSYSGSGFGYTF. The CDR3 nucleotides read TGTGCCAGCAGTTACTCGGGGTCAGGGTTTGGCTACACCTTC.